These 18 T cell receptor beta chains share one sample of origin, sequenced in a study of shared clonotypes between healthy human individuals. This table comes from immunoSEQ multiplex PCR, and its TCRdb copy is limited to in-frame clones, with some not included. The sample comprises roughly 1.4 million clones, approximately 98.5% of which are singletons, and around 0.38% rests with the top ten. Sequenced input: naive CD4+ T cells sorted from blood. Subset noted: CD45RA+ positively selected. The receptors shown here come from a man between 25 and 39 years old in good health.

This chain connects TRBV4-1 to TRBJ1-4; D unclear. CDR1 and CDR2 from the germline V gene are MGHRA and YSYEKL. The V end lost 0 bases, the J end lost 7 bases, and 6 bases lay between the germline ends. The CDR3 is made up of 13 amino acids. CDR3 sequence reads: CASSQDRAEKLFF. CDR3 nucleotides: TGCGCCAGCAGCCAAGATAGGGCTGAAAAACTGTTTTTT.

V is TRBV5-1 and J is TRBJ2-7, with 11 bases lining up with TRBD2. This CDR3 contains 21 residues. The germline V gene encodes CDR1 SGHRS and CDR2 YFSETQ. The V and J ends lost 1 base and 0 bases, in that order; junction bases with no gene match: 18. The CDR3 bases are TGCGCCAGCAGCTTGAGGGCAGGGAAGACTAGCGGGACACGGAGCTCCTACGAGCAGTACTTC. This translates into CASSLRAGKTSGTRSSYEQYF.

A remark on this clone: A read error may produce the germline difference seen at one junction end. This chain joins TRBV6-1 and TRBJ2-3, with TRBD1 matching over 12 bases. Germline-derived CDR1 and CDR2 are MNHNS and SASEGT. The CDR3 has 18 amino acids. The CDR3, as DNA: TGTGCCAGCAGTGGGGGGACAGGGGGCGCATTAGCGGGAGATTCGCAGTATTTT. Protein sequence: CASSGGTGGALAGDSQYF.

The chain uses TRBV7-6 and TRBJ2-3; tentatively, D is TRBD2 (5 bases). The germline V and J ends were trimmed by 5 bases and 6 bases, with 18 bases remaining between them. Germline V gives CDR1 SGHVS, CDR2 FNYEAQ. The CDR3 runs 15 residues. As DNA, the CDR3 is TGTGCCAGCAGCACGTCTGTCGGGATGGGGGATACGCAGTATTTT. Its translation is CASSTSVGMGDTQYF.

V gene TRBV29-1 combines with J gene TRBJ2-2; 9 nucleotides align to TRBD1. Germline V gene sequence: CDR1 SQVTM, CDR2 ANQGSEA. V dropped 6 bases and J dropped 9; count of bases not matched to a gene: 8. The CDR3 covers 13 residues. The CDR3 protein is CSVADRGARELFF. The CDR3 DNA reads as TGCAGCGTAGCGGACAGGGGTGCCAGGGAGCTGTTTTTT.

The chain links TRBV9 to TRBJ2-3; TRBD1 or TRBD2 may be the D gene (5 bases each). Between the trimmed V and J ends, which lost 4 bases and 5 bases, there was a span of 14 bases. The CDR3 is 14 residues long. Per the germline V gene, CDR1 is SGDLS and CDR2 is YYNGEE. The CDR3 coding sequence is TGTGCCAGCAGCTTGCTCTCTGGGGGAGATACGCAGTATTTT. Amino acids: CASSLLSGGDTQYF.

V and J are TRBV4-1 and TRBJ2-1, with D possibly being TRBD2 (6 bases). This CDR3 is 12 amino acids long. With 9 bases removed from V and 2 bases from J, the gap between germline ends came to 8 bases. Germline assignment: CDR1 MGHRA and CDR2 YSYEKL. The CDR3 DNA is TGCGCCAGTCTAGCGCCCTACAATGAGCAGTTCTTC. It is translated as CASLAPYNEQFF.

The chain recombines TRBV18 with TRBJ2-7, with 8 positions matching TRBD1. V lost 4 bases and J lost 9; bases outside the gene matches: 2. The CDR3 sequence is 11 residues long. CDR1 and CDR2 from the germline V gene are KGHSH and LQKENI. The CDR3 DNA sequence: TGTGCCAGCTCACATACAGGGGGGCAGTACTTC. Translating gives CASSHTGGQYF. The full variable domain, with the rest looked up from reference TRBV18 and TRBJ2-7, is NAGVMQNPRHLVRRRGQEARLRCSPMKGHSHVYWYRQLPEEGLKFMVYLQKENIIDESGMPKERFSAEFPKEGPSILRIQQVVRGDSAAYFCASSHTGGQYFGPGTRLTVT.

With regard to this clone: This CDR3 is also generated by other DNA sequences in the sample. The rearrangement links TRBV5-1 to TRBJ1-3; D is unclear. Germline V lookup: CDR1 SGHRS, CDR2 YFSETQ. The V and J ends lost 0 bases and 0 bases respectively, with 7 bases between them. There are 15 residues in the CDR3. The CDR3 coding sequence is TGCGCCAGCAGCTTGGAGGGTAGCTCTGGAAACACCATATATTTT. Translation: CASSLEGSSGNTIYF. The full variable domain, completed using reference TRBV5-1 and TRBJ1-3, is KAGVTQTPRYLIKTRGQQVTLSCSPISGHRSVSWYQQTPGQGLQFLFEYFSETQRNKGNFPGRFSGRQFSNSRSEMNVSTLELGDSALYLCASSLEGSSGNTIYFGEGSWLTVV.

V usage is TRBV9 and J usage is TRBJ2-3, with D tentatively TRBD2 (6 bases). The V end lost 4 bases, the J end lost 9 bases, and 18 bases lay between the germline ends. The CDR3 runs 14 residues. Germline CDR1 reads SGDLS; CDR2 reads YYNGEE. CDR3 protein: CASSPRTIRGTQYF. In DNA, the CDR3 is TGTGCCAGCAGCCCGCGGACAATTCGGGGGACGCAGTATTTT.

This chain links TRBV19 with TRBJ1-4, with 7 bases identical to TRBD1. Germline CDR1 and CDR2: LNHDA and SQIVND (reference sequence). The CDR3 extends over 15 amino acids. The ends lost 6 bases at V and 5 bases at J; junction bases unmatched: 9. The CDR3 DNA sequence: TGTGCCAGTAGCGATCACAGGGGACTAAATGAAAAACTGTTTTTT. Its translation: CASSDHRGLNEKLFF. Looking up the rest from reference TRBV19 and TRBJ1-4 gives the full variable domain: DGGITQSPKYLFRKEGQNVTLSCEQNLNHDAMYWYRQDPGQGLRLIYYSQIVNDFQKGDIAEGYSVSREKKESFPLTVTSAQKNPTAFYLCASSDHRGLNEKLFFGSGTQLSVL.

This chain connects TRBV7-9 to TRBJ2-7; 10 bases match TRBD2. From germline, CDR1 is SEHNR and CDR2 FQNEAQ (reference sequence). This CDR3 has 16 amino acids. J was trimmed by 12 bases and V by 5 bases; bases with no gene match: 19. In DNA form, the CDR3 reads TGTGCCAGCAGCCAGTCCGCTAGCGGGAGTTTCAGTTATCGGTACTTC. Its protein is CASSQSASGSFSYRYF.

V usage is TRBV2 and J usage is TRBJ2-1; 13 bases map to TRBD2. After removal of 6 bases from V and 7 bases from J, the junction contained 3 bases not matched to a gene. Germline-derived CDR1 and CDR2 are SNHLY and FYNNEI. This CDR3 region has 14 residues. The CDR3 DNA is TGTGCCAGCAGGGGACTAGCGGGATGGAATGAGCAGTTCTTC. This gives the protein CASRGLAGWNEQFF. Full variable domain (remainder filled in from reference TRBV2 and TRBJ2-1): EPEVTQTPSHQVTQMGQEVILRCVPISNHLYFYWYRQILGQKVEFLVSFYNNEISEKSEIFDDQFSVERPDGSNFTLKIRSTKLEDSAMYFCASRGLAGWNEQFFGPGTRLTVL.

The chain joins TRBV18 to TRBJ2-2; 9 bases agree with TRBD2. Trimming at V came to 0 bases and at J to 0 bases, leaving 11 bases not matched to a gene. This CDR3 is 20 amino acids long. Germline CDR1 is KGHSH and CDR2 is LQKENI. CDR3 DNA sequence: TGTGCCAGCTCACCACCTATAGACGAGCGGGAGGTCCCGAACACCGGGGAGCTGTTTTTT. Its protein is CASSPPIDEREVPNTGELFF.

The chain has TRBV28 and TRBJ2-5; perhaps TRBD2 as D (6 bases). The CDR3 extends over 15 amino acids. V lost 4 bases to trimming and J lost 4 bases, with 16 bases between them. Germline assignment: CDR1 MDHEN and CDR2 SYDVKM. The CDR3 loop reads CASSSGYKEGETQYF. The CDR3 coding sequence is TGTGCCAGCAGTTCGGGGTACAAGGAGGGAGAGACCCAGTACTTC. Supplemented by reference TRBV28 and TRBJ2-5, the full variable domain reads DVKVTQSSRYLVKRTGEKVFLECVQDMDHENMFWYRQDPGLGLRLIYFSYDVKMKEKGDIPEGYSVSREKKERFSLILESASTNQTSMYLCASSSGYKEGETQYFGPGTRLLVL.

V and J are TRBV29-1 and TRBJ2-3, with 10 bases fitting TRBD2. The CDR3 has 16 amino acids. Trimming cost V 7 bases and J 2 bases; bases outside gene matches: 12. Looked up from germline, CDR1 is SQVTM and CDR2 is ANQGSEA. CDR3 in amino acids: CSAQGLAGANTDTQYF. As DNA, the CDR3 is TGCAGCGCCCAAGGGCTAGCGGGAGCAAACACAGATACGCAGTATTTT.

The rearrangement joins TRBV9 to TRBJ2-3, with D perhaps TRBD2 (5 bases). The CDR3 contains 13 residues. The germline gives CDR1 SGDLS, CDR2 YYNGEE. The V end was cut by 4 bases, the J end by 4 bases, with 10 bases between. CDR3 sequence (DNA): TGTGCCAGCAGCCCCCCCGGGGCAGATACGCAGTATTTT. This translates into CASSPPGADTQYF.

A note on this clone: Other DNA sequences in the sample encode the same CDR3. V usage is TRBV15 and J usage is TRBJ1-1; D remains ambiguous. Germline lookup yields CDR1 LNHNV and CDR2 YYDKDF (reference sequence). This CDR3 is built from 13 residues. With 0 bases removed from V and 0 bases from J, the gap between germline ends came to 2 bases. CDR3: CATSRELNTEAFF. The DNA for the CDR3 is TGTGCCACCAGCAGAGAGTTGAACACTGAAGCTTTCTTT.